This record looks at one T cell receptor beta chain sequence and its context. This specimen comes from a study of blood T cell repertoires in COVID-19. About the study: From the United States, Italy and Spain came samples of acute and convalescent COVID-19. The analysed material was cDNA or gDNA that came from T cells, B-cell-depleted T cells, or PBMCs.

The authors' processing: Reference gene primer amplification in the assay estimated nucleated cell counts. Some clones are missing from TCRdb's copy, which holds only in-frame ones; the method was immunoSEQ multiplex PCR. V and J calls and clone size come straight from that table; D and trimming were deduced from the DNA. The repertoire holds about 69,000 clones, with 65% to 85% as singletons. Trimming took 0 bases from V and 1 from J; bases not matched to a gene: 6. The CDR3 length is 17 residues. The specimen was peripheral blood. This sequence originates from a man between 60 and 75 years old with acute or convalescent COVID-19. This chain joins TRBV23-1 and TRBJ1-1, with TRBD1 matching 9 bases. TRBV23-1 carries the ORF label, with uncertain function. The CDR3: CASSQSRQGETNTEAFF. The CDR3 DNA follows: TGCGCCAGCAGTCAATCGAGACAGGGGGAAACGAACACTGAAGCTTTCTTT.